The clone carrying this T cell receptor (beta chain) was counted a single time. Its antigen is undetermined. These data belong to a study of T cell responses to AZD1222 COVID-19 vaccine. The method was immunoSEQ multiplex PCR; TCRdb's version includes in-frame clones alone and lacks a portion of them. Seen here are approximately 130,000 clones, around 88% observed once, and the top ten hold 11%. Notes on the study in general: Females made up more of the donors, who were largely white British, and clonal diversity may have come out too low.

V lost 4 bases, J lost 1 base, and 7 bases stayed unmatched. Per the germline V gene, CDR1 is SGHRS and CDR2 is YFSETQ. The CDR3 is 16 amino acids. The starting material was peripheral blood, obtained on day 0 of MenACWY control vaccination. This sequence joins TRBV5-1 and TRBJ1-1; 10 nucleotides line up with TRBD1. This TCR came from an adult in good health. CDR3 DNA sequence: TGCGCCAGCAGCCCGGGACAGGGGCAGTGGAACACTGAAGCTTTCTTT. Residues: CASSPGQGQWNTEAFF.